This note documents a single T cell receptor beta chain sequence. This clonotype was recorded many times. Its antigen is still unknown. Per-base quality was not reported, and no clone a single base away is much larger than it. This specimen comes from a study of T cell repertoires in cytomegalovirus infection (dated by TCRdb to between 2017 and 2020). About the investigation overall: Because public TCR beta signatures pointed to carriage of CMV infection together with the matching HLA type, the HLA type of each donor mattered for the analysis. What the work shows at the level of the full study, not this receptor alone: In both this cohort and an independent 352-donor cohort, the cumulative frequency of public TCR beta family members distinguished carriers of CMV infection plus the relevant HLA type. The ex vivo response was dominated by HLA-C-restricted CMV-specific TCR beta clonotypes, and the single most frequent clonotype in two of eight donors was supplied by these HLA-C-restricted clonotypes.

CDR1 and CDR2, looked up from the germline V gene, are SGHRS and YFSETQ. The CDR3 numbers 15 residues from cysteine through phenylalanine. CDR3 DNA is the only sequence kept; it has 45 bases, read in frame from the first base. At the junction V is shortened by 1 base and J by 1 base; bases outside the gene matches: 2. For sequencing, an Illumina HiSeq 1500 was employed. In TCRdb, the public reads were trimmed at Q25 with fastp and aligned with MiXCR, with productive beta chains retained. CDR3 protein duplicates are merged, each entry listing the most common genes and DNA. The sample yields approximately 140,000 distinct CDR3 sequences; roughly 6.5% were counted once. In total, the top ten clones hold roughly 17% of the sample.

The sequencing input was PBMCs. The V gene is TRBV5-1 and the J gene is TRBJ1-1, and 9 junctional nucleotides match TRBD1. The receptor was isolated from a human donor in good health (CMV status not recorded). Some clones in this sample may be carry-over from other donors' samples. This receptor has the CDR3 CASSLWGQGNTEAFF. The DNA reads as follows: TGCGCCAGCAGCTTGTGGGGACAGGGGAACACTGAAGCTTTCTTT.